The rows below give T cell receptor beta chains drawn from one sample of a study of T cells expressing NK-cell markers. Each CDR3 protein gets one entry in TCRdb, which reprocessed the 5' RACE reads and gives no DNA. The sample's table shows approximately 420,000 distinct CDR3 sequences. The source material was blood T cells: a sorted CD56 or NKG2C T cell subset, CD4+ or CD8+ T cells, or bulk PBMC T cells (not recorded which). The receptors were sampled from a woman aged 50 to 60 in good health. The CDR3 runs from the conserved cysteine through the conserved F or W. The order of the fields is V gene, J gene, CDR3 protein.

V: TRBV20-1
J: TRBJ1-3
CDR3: CSARPVPPAPGNTIYF

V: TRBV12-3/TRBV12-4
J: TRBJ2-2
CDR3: CASRLDRVDTGELFF

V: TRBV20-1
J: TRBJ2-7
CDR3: CSARDLQGAGSDEQYF

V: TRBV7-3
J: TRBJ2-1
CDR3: CASSLGLAGFDPSYNEQFF

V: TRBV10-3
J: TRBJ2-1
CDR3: CAISDSGISYNEQFF

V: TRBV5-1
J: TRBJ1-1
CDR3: CASSPGREVNTEAFF

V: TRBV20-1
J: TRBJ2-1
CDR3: CSAMTVSGRSNEQFF

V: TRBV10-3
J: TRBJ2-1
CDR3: CAISESTSGRVNEQFF

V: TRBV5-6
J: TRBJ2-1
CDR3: CASSPGDYNEQFF

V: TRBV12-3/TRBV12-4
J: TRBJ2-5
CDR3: CASSLTGYETQYF

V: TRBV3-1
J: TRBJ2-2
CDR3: CASSHPHQSTGELFF

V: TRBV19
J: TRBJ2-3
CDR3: CASSVQWDTQYF

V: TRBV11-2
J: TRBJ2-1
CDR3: CASSPLDSGNNEQFF

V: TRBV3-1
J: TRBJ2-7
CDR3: CASSQNAQQAYEQYF